This T cell receptor (beta chain) was profiled in a study of long-term antiretroviral therapy in people with HIV. All donors provided no fewer than one pre-ART and no fewer than two post-ART PBMC samples. CDR1 and CDR2 from the germline V gene are LNHDA and SQIVND (reference sequence). Trimming took off 8 bases at V and 4 bases at J, with 21 bases between the two ends. CDR3 length equals 17 residues. With survey level as its setting, the immunoSEQ assay was v3.0. Sequencing was performed with immunoSEQ multiplex PCR; in TCRdb, only in-frame clones are kept and a portion is missing. The sample records around 23,000 clones, 80% to 85% being singletons.

Specimen: unsorted PBMCs, collected at the start of antiretroviral therapy, before treatment. The J gene is TRBJ2-6, the V gene TRBV19, with no clear D. This receptor was taken from a young woman with HIV. CDR3 nucleotides: TGTGCCAGTCGTGAAATCGGGCCGGGCTTCGGGGCCAACGTCCTGACTTTC. Translating gives CASREIGPGFGANVLTF.